Listed below are T cell receptor beta chains from one sample, sequenced in a study of T cells after yellow fever vaccination. Using its own MiXCR run on the 5' RACE reads, TCRdb lists one record per CDR3 protein. The top ten hold roughly 3% of the sample, which has around 320,000 distinct CDR3 sequences, about 11% seen once. Sequencing was performed on CD4+ T cells sorted from PBMCs, taken 45 days after the yellow fever booster vaccination. These receptors came from a man between 18 and 35 years old who received the YFV17D yellow fever vaccine. The CDR3 runs from the conserved cysteine through the conserved F or W. A D gene is named only where the DNA matches it firmly. Not all rows give a size; the values are once, few, many and, for expanded clones, a class.

CDR3aa	CDR3nt	abundance	v_gene	j_gene	d_gene
CASSLITGDTQYF	TGCGCCAGCAGCTTAATAACCGGAGATACGCAGTATTTT	-	TRBV5-1	TRBJ2-3	-
CASSVGTGGSYTGELFF	TGTGCCAGCAGCGTAGGAACAGGGGGATCGTACACCGGGGAGCTGTTTTTT	-	TRBV9	TRBJ2-2	TRBD1
CASRASGGLDNEQFF	TGTGCCAGCAGGGCTAGCGGGGGGTTGGACAATGAGCAGTTCTTC	-	TRBV7-3	TRBJ2-1	TRBD2
CASSSPAGGPVDTQYF	TGTGCCAGCAGCTCTCCCGCGGGGGGGCCGGTAGATACGCAGTATTTT	-	TRBV5-4	TRBJ2-3	TRBD2
CASSFSRSETQYF	TGTGCCAGCAGCTTTTCCAGGTCAGAGACCCAGTACTTC	-	TRBV7-2	TRBJ2-5	-
CASPRNDRVDTEAFF	TGTGCCAGCCCAAGAAACGACAGGGTGGACACTGAAGCTTTCTTT	-	TRBV2	TRBJ1-1	TRBD1
CASKKGAYEKLFF	TGTGCCAGCAAAAAGGGGGCCTATGAAAAACTGTTTTTT	many	TRBV7-2	TRBJ1-4	TRBD1
CASSQAGGGVQYF	TGTGCCAGCAGCCAAGCTGGAGGGGGTGTACAGTATTTT	few	TRBV14	TRBJ2-3	-
CASTWALAGGELFF	TGTGCCAGCACCTGGGCACTAGCTGGCGGGGAGCTGTTTTTT	few	TRBV7-9	TRBJ2-2	-
CASSPLEKLGNEQFF	TGTGCCAGCAGCCCTCTCGAAAAGTTGGGCAATGAGCAGTTCTTC	-	TRBV6-5	TRBJ2-1	-
CAISGRGAQETQYF	TGTGCCATCAGTGGCCGGGGGGCCCAAGAGACCCAGTACTTC	once	TRBV10-3	TRBJ2-5	-
CASSLDRPTEAFF	TGCGCCAGCAGCTTGGATCGTCCGACTGAAGCTTTCTTT	-	TRBV5-1	TRBJ1-1	-
CASTIPRTELFF	TGTGCCAGCACCATCCCTAGGACGGAGCTGTTTTTT	-	TRBV6-5	TRBJ2-2	-
CASSPGQGTEAFF	TGTGCCAGCAGCCCGGGACAGGGGACTGAAGCTTTCTTT	few	TRBV7-2	TRBJ1-1	TRBD1
CASSYSRQAGEQYF	TGTGCCAGCAGTTATTCGCGACAGGCTGGCGAGCAGTACTTC	-	TRBV27	TRBJ2-7	-
CASCGGATDTQYF	TGTGCCAGCTGTGGGGGGGCAACAGATACGCAGTATTTT	few	TRBV10-3	TRBJ2-3	-
CAWSVGDSNEKLFF	TGTGCCTGGAGTGTGGGGGACTCGAATGAAAAACTGTTTTTT	few	TRBV30	TRBJ1-4	-
CASSLQPLGARRNEKLFF	TGTGCCAGCAGTTTACAGCCCCTAGGAGCTAGAAGGAATGAAAAACTGTTTTTT	-	TRBV12-3/TRBV12-4	TRBJ1-4	-
CASSDQVWVYF	TGTGCCAGCAGTGACCAAGTATGGGTGTACTTC	-	TRBV12-3/TRBV12-4	TRBJ2-7	-
CASSHGVAQSYEQYF	TGTGCCAGCAGCCACGGGGTAGCGCAGTCCTACGAGCAGTACTTC	-	TRBV7-2	TRBJ2-7	-
CASSLPGSNSPLHF	TGTGCCAGCAGCTTACCAGGGAGTAATTCACCCCTCCACTTT	-	TRBV5-6	TRBJ1-6	-
CASSLGSENTIYF	TGTGCCAGCAGCTTAGGCTCGGAAAACACCATATATTTT	-	TRBV7-8	TRBJ1-3	-
CASSRRGLPNTGELFF	TGTGCCAGCAGCAGACGGGGACTTCCGAACACCGGGGAGCTGTTTTTT	-	TRBV28	TRBJ2-2	-
CASSRLAGGAVGGEQFF	TGCGCCAGCAGCCGACTAGCGGGGGGGGCGGTAGGCGGTGAGCAGTTCTTC	-	TRBV5-1	TRBJ2-1	TRBD2
CASNLGPAETQYF	TGTGCCAGCAATCTAGGGCCAGCGGAGACCCAGTACTTC	many	TRBV5-5	TRBJ2-5	-
CASSLDQQAVFYGYTF	TGTGCCAGCAGCTTAGATCAGCAGGCCGTTTTTTATGGCTACACCTTC	many	TRBV7-2	TRBJ1-2	-
CASSFPTPGEKLFF	TGTGCCAGCAGCTTCCCAACCCCCGGGGAAAAACTGTTTTTT	few	TRBV7-9	TRBJ1-4	-
CAISQGAQETQYF	TGTGCCATCAGCCAGGGGGCTCAAGAGACCCAGTACTTC	many	TRBV10-3	TRBJ2-5	TRBD1
CASSSGTLGATDTQYF	TGTGCCAGCAGCTCCGGGACTTTGGGGGCGACAGATACGCAGTATTTT	few	TRBV6-6	TRBJ2-3	-
CASSPRTDNSPLHF	TGTGCCAGCAGCCCCCGGACAGATAATTCACCCCTCCACTTT	few	TRBV3-1	TRBJ1-6	-
CASSQERGTAKAFF	TGTGCCAGCAGCCAAGAAAGGGGGACGGCTAAAGCTTTCTTT	-	TRBV3-1	TRBJ1-1	-
CASSAGLDWYGYTF	TGCGCCAGCAGTGCTGGATTAGATTGGTATGGCTACACCTTC	many	TRBV10-2	TRBJ1-2	-
CASSFQGRNEQFF	TGCGCCAGCAGCTTCCAGGGTCGCAATGAGCAGTTCTTC	few	TRBV5-1	TRBJ2-1	-
CASERGRLGPATNEKLFF	TGTGCCAGCGAACGCGGACGGCTCGGTCCTGCAACTAATGAAAAACTGTTTTTT	many	TRBV6-5	TRBJ1-4	-
CASSPSTGGSGELFF	TGCGCCAGCAGCCCCTCGACAGGGGGATCCGGGGAGCTGTTTTTT	few	TRBV5-1	TRBJ2-2	TRBD1
CASALPVEDTQYF	TGCGCCAGCGCCCTCCCCGTGGAAGATACGCAGTATTTT	-	TRBV5-1	TRBJ2-3	-
CASSLLPGQMNSPLHF	TGTGCCAGCAGCTTACTCCCAGGACAGATGAATTCACCCCTCCACTTT	-	TRBV7-2	TRBJ1-6	-
CASSYRQSPDTQYF	TGTGCCAGCAGCTACCGACAGTCCCCAGATACGCAGTATTTT	few	TRBV7-9	TRBJ2-3	-
CASSITLADSPLHF	TGTGCCAGCAGTATAACGCTTGCTGATTCACCCCTCCACTTT	few	TRBV6-1	TRBJ1-6	-
CASRAAGTAGGTGELFF	TGTGCCAGCAGGGCTGCCGGGACCGCCGGTGGCACCGGGGAGCTGTTTTTT	few	TRBV12-3/TRBV12-4	TRBJ2-2	-
CAISPTGGRQFF	TGTGCCATCAGCCCCACGGGGGGCAGGCAGTTCTTC	-	TRBV10-3	TRBJ2-1	-
CASRDSHSPLHF	TGTGCCAGCCGGGACAGCCATTCACCCCTCCACTTT	-	TRBV6-6	TRBJ1-6	TRBD1
CASSLEYVASGNTIYF	TGCGCCAGCAGCTTGGAGTACGTCGCCTCTGGAAACACCATATATTTT	few	TRBV5-1	TRBJ1-3	-
CASSVLAGPSPEYF	TGTGCCAGCAGCGTCCTTGCGGGGCCCTCCCCAGAGTATTTT	-	TRBV2	TRBJ2-3	-
CAISDRGTVEAFF	TGTGCCATCAGTGACAGGGGGACGGTTGAAGCTTTCTTT	many	TRBV10-3	TRBJ1-1	TRBD1
CASSPQKDTYTQYF	TGTGCCAGCTCACCACAAAAGGACACATATACGCAGTATTTT	few	TRBV18	TRBJ2-3	-
CASSPLYTDTQYF	TGTGCCAGCAGTCCCCTTTACACAGATACGCAGTATTTT	-	TRBV27	TRBJ2-3	-
CATIKDRGYTEAFF	TGTGCCACCATTAAAGACAGGGGGTACACTGAAGCTTTCTTT	-	TRBV19	TRBJ1-1	TRBD1
CASNSGQGAWSPLHF	TGTGCCAGCAATTCGGGACAGGGGGCATGGTCACCCCTCCACTTT	-	TRBV6-1	TRBJ1-6	TRBD1
CASEPPGGAQYF	TGTGCCAGCGAACCCCCTGGGGGCGCGCAGTATTTT	-	TRBV28	TRBJ2-3	-
CSASPGRRGVTEAFF	TGCAGTGCTAGCCCGGGACGCCGGGGAGTCACTGAAGCTTTCTTT	-	TRBV20-1	TRBJ1-1	-
CASSFTGSPSYEQYF	TGTGCCAGCAGCTTTACAGGTTCCCCATCCTACGAGCAGTACTTC	few	TRBV7-2	TRBJ2-7	-
CASSAPGNSNQPQHF	TGCGCCAGCAGCGCCCCGGGGAATAGCAATCAGCCCCAGCATTTT	few	TRBV4-1	TRBJ1-5	-
CASSKATFPGRDTEAFF	TGTGCCAGCAGCAAAGCTACTTTCCCGGGGCGGGACACTGAAGCTTTCTTT	-	TRBV7-9	TRBJ1-1	-